This T cell receptor (beta chain) stems from a study of cytomegalovirus exposure and HLA in healthy donors. Findings of the study overall: Using a false discovery rate of 0.05, a later analysis showed that 16,951 TCR beta sequences were associated with HLA alleles.

In the PCR, 60 Vbeta and 13 Jbeta primers were used. The table came from immunoSEQ multiplex PCR; TCRdb's copy has only in-frame clones and leaves some out. Among around 110,000 clones, roughly three fifths were seen once, and the ten largest hold roughly 9.8%. Note on this clone: Its antigen remains unidentified.

Donors likely had unrecorded immune exposures despite being nominally healthy when sampled. The CDR3 loop spans 14 amino acids. The V end lost 4 bases, the J end lost 12 bases, and 23 bases lay between the germline ends. Germline-derived CDR1 and CDR2 are SGDLS and YYNGEE. The sequencing input was PBMCs. The clonotype was recovered from a woman in her 40s in good health and CMV-seropositive. The chain joins TRBV9 to TRBJ2-7, with a weak D call TRBD2 (6 bases). As DNA, the CDR3 is TGTGCCAGCAGCCCGATACTTAGCGGACCTCTGATGTACTTC. Its protein is CASSPILSGPLMYF.